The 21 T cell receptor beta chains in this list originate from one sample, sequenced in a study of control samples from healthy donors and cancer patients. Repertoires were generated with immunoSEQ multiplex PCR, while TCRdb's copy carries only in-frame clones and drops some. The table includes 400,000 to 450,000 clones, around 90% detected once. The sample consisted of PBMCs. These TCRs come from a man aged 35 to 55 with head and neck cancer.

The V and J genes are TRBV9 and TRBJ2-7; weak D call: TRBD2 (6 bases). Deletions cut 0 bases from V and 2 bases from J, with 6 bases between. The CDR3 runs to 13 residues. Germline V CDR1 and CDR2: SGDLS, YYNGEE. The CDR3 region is CASSVGLAYEQYF. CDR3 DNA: TGTGCCAGCAGCGTAGGACTAGCCTACGAGCAGTACTTC.

As DNA, the CDR3 is TGTGCCAGCCTAACTAGCGGGAGTGTCCCCTACAATGAGCAGTTCTTC. This encodes CASLTSGSVPYNEQFF. The V gene is TRBV28, the J gene TRBJ2-1; 11 nucleotides align to TRBD2. There are 16 residues in the CDR3. The ends lost 8 bases at V and 2 bases at J; junction bases unmatched: 8. Germline V lookup: CDR1 MDHEN, CDR2 SYDVKM.

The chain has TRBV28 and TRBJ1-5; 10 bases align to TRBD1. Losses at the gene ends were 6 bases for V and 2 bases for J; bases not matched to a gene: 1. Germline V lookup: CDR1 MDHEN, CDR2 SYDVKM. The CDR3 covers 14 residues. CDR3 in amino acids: CASRTGGGNQPQHF. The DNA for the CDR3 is TGTGCCAGCAGGACAGGGGGCGGCAATCAGCCCCAGCATTTT.

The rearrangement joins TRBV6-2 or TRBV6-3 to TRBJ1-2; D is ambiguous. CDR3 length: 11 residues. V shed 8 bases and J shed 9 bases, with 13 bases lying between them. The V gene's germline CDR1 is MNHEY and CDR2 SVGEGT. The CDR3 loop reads CASRRSDSYTF. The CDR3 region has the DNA TGTGCCAGCCGCCGCTCGGATAGCTACACCTTC.

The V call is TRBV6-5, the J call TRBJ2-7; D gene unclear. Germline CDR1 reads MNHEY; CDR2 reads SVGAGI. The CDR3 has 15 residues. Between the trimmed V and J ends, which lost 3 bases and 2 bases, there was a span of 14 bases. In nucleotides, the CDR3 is TGTGCCAGCAGTTATTCCGTTACACCTACCTACGAGCAGTACTTC. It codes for CASSYSVTPTYEQYF.

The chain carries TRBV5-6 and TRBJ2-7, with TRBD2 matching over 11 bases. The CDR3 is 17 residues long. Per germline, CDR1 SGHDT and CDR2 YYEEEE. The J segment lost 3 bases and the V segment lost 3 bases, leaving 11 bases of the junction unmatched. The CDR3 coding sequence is TGTGCCAGCAGCTCGACAGGGGGACTAGCGGAGTTCTACGAGCAGTACTTC. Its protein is CASSSTGGLAEFYEQYF.

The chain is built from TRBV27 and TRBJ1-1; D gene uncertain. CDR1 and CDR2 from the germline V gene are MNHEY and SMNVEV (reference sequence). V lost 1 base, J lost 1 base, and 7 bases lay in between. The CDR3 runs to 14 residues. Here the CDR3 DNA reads TGTGCCAGCAGTTTATGGGCGGGGAACACTGAAGCTTTCTTT. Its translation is CASSLWAGNTEAFF.

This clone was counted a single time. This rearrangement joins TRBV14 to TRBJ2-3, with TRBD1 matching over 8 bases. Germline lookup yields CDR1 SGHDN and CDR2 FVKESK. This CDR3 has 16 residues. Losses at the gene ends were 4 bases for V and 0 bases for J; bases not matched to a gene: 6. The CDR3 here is CASSLGQVHSTDTQYF. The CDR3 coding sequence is TGTGCCAGCAGCCTGGGACAGGTCCATAGCACAGATACGCAGTATTTT. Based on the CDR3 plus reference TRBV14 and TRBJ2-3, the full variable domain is EAGVTQFPSHSVIEKGQTVTLRCDPISGHDNLYWYRRVMGKEIKFLLHFVKESKQDESGMPNNRFLAERTGGTYSTLKVQPAELEDSGVYFCASSLGQVHSTDTQYFGPGTRLTVL.

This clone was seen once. The CDR3 is CASSIDRAVTSPLHF. For the CDR3, the DNA is TGTGCCAGCAGTATCGACAGGGCGGTTACGTCACCCCTCCACTTT. The chain links TRBV6-2 or TRBV6-3 to TRBJ1-6; 7 bases match TRBD1. Germline values: CDR1 MNHEY, CDR2 SVGEGT. This CDR3 is 15 amino acids long. V lost 5 bases and J lost 10; bases outside the gene matches: 11.

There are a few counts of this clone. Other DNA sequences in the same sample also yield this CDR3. CDR3 loop: CASSLGINQPQHF. The CDR3, as DNA: TGCGCCAGCAGCTTGGGGATAAATCAGCCCCAGCATTTT. V is TRBV5-1 and J is TRBJ1-5; D remains ambiguous. CDR1 is SGHRS and CDR2 is YFSETQ in the germline V gene. The CDR3 has 13 residues. V was cut by 0 bases and J by 4 bases, with 5 bases left in between.

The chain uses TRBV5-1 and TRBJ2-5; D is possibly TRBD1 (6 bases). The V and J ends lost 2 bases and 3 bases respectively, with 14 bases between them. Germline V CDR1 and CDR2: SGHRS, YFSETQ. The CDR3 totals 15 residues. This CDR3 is CASSLQGRGEETQYF. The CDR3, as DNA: TGCGCCAGCAGCTTACAGGGACGGGGAGAAGAGACCCAGTACTTC.

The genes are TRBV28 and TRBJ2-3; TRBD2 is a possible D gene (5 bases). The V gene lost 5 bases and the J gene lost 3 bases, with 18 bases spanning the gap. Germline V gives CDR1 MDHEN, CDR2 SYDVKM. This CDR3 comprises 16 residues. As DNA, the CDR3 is TGTGCCAGCAGTAGCAGCGGCGCTAGGGAGACAGATACGCAGTATTTT. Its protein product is CASSSSGARETDTQYF. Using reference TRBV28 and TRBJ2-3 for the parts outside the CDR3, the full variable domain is DVKVTQSSRYLVKRTGEKVFLECVQDMDHENMFWYRQDPGLGLRLIYFSYDVKMKEKGDIPEGYSVSREKKERFSLILESASTNQTSMYLCASSSSGARETDTQYFGPGTRLTVL.

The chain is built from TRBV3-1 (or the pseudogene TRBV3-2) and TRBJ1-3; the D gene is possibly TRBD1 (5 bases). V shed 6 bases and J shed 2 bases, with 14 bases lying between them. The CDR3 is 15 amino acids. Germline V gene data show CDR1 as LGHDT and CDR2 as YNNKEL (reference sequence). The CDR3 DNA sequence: TGTGCCAGCAGGTTAATCTCGGGGGCTGGAAACACCATATATTTT. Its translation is CASRLISGAGNTIYF.

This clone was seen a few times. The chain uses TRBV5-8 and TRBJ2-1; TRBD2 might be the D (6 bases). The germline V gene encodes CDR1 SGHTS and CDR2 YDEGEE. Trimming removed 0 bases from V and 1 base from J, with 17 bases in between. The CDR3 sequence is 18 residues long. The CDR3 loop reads CASSLDLDSGGSYNEQFF. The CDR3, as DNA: TGTGCCAGCAGCTTGGATCTTGATTCAGGAGGGTCCTACAATGAGCAGTTCTTC. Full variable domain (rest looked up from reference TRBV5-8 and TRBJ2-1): EAGVTQSPTHLIKTRGQQATLRCSPISGHTSVYWYQQALGLGLQFLLWYDEGEERNRGNFPPRFSGRQFPNYSSELNVNALELEDSALYLCASSLDLDSGGSYNEQFFGPGTRLTVL.

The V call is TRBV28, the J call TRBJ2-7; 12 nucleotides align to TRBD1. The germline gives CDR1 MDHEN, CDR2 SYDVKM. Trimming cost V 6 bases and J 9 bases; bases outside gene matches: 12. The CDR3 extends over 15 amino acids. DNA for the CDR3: TGTGCCAGCAGCCTCACCGGGACAGGGGGCTTGGGGCAGTACTTC. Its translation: CASSLTGTGGLGQYF. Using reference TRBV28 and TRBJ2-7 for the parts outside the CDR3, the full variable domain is DVKVTQSSRYLVKRTGEKVFLECVQDMDHENMFWYRQDPGLGLRLIYFSYDVKMKEKGDIPEGYSVSREKKERFSLILESASTNQTSMYLCASSLTGTGGLGQYFGPGTRLTVT.

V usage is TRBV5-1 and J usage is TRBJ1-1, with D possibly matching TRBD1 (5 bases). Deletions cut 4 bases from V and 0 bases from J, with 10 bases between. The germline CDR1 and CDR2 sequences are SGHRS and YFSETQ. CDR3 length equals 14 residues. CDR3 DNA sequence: TGCGCCAGCAGCGAGGGGAGAGTGAACACTGAAGCTTTCTTT. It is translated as CASSEGRVNTEAFF.

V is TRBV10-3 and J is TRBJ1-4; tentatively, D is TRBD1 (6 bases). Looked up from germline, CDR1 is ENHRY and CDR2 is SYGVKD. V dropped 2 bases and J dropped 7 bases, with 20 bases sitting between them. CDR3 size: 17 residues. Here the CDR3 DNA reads TGTGCCATCAGTGAGGCAGGGAAATCAGGGGTGGCTGAAAAACTGTTTTTT. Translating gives CAISEAGKSGVAEKLFF.

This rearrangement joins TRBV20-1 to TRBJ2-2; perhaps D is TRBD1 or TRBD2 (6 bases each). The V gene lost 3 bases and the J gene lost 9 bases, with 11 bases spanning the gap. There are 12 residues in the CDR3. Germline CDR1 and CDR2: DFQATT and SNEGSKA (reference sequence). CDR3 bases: TGCAGTGCTAGTAGGGGGGCGCGGGAGCTGTTTTTT. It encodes CSASRGARELFF.

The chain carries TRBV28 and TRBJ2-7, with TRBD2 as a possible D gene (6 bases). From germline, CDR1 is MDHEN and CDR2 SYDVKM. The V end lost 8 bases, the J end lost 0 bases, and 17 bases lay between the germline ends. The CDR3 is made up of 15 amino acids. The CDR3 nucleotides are TGTGCCAGCCGGACCGGGGGATCTAGCTCCTACGAGCAGTACTTC. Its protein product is CASRTGGSSSYEQYF.

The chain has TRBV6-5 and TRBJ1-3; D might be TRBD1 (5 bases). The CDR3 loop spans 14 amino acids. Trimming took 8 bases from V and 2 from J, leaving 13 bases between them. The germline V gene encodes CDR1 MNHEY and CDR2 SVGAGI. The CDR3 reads CASRRDLTGNTIYF. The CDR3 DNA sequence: TGTGCCAGCCGTAGGGACTTAACTGGAAACACCATATATTTT.

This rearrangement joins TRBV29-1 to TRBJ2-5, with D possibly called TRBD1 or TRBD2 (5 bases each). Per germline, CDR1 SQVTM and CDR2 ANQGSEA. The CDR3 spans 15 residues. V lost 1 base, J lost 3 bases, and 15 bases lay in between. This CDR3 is CSVEVPGMREETQYF. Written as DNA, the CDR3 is TGCAGCGTTGAAGTCCCAGGGATGAGGGAAGAGACCCAGTACTTC. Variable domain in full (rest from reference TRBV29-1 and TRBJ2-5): SAVISQKPSRDICQRGTSLTIQCQVDSQVTMMFWYRQQPGQSLTLIATANQGSEATYESGFVIDKFPISRPNLTFSTLTVSNMSPEDSSIYLCSVEVPGMREETQYFGPGTRLLVL.